The rows below give T cell receptor beta chains drawn from one sample of a study of T cells after yellow fever vaccination. TCRdb fed the 5' RACE reads into MiXCR, producing one record per CDR3 protein. The sample includes more than 300,000 distinct CDR3 sequences, 4% to 5.5% of them seen just once. The material sequenced was PBMCs, taken 15 days after the yellow fever booster vaccination. These TCRs come from a man aged 18 to 29 who received the YFV17D yellow fever vaccine. Each CDR3 is given with its conserved first and last residue. Each record gives: clone size, D gene, V gene, J gene, CDR3 protein, CDR3 DNA. D genes are given only for firm matches. A clone size is listed for some rows: how often the clone was seen (once, few, many), or a class if it is expanded.

few	.	TRBV5-1	TRBJ2-3	CASSFGSADTQYF	TGCGCCAGCAGCTTTGGTTCCGCAGATACGCAGTATTTT
.	TRBD2	TRBV30	TRBJ2-5	CAWGTSGGETQYF	TGTGCCTGGGGGACTAGCGGGGGCGAGACCCAGTACTTC
few	TRBD1	TRBV14	TRBJ1-2	CASRQGPLNGYTF	TGTGCCAGCCGACAGGGCCCCTTGAATGGCTACACCTTC
few	.	TRBV5-1	TRBJ1-6	CASSLQGQAPDTLHF	TGCGCCAGCAGCTTACAGGGTCAGGCGCCGGACACCCTCCACTTT
.	.	TRBV12-3/TRBV12-4	TRBJ1-6	CASSVQGPHSPLHF	TGTGCCAGCAGCGTACAGGGCCCACATTCACCCCTCCACTTT
many	TRBD2	TRBV4-3	TRBJ2-1	CASSQGTSGVHNEQFF	TGCGCCAGCAGCCAGGGGACTAGCGGGGTTCACAATGAGCAGTTCTTC
.	.	TRBV19	TRBJ2-7	CASSIGGGGSYEQYF	TGTGCCAGTAGTATAGGGGGAGGGGGATCCTACGAGCAGTACTTC
.	TRBD2	TRBV2	TRBJ2-5	CASRGTSGGRRETQYF	TGTGCCTCACGCGGGACTAGCGGGGGGCGACGAGAGACCCAGTACTTC
.	TRBD1	TRBV5-8	TRBJ2-1	CASSQTPKTGDNEQFF	TGTGCCAGCAGCCAAACCCCAAAAACAGGGGACAATGAGCAGTTCTTC
many	.	TRBV7-2	TRBJ2-3	CASSTGGGRTDTQYF	TGTGCCAGCAGCACCGGTGGGGGTCGGACAGATACGCAGTATTTT
many	TRBD2	TRBV6-2/TRBV6-3	TRBJ2-1	CASTTGLAGGHNEQFF	TGTGCCAGCACTACGGGACTAGCGGGGGGCCACAATGAGCAGTTCTTC
many	.	TRBV6-5	TRBJ1-1	CASSYSRGMNTEAFF	TGTGCCAGCAGTTACTCAAGGGGTATGAACACTGAAGCTTTCTTT
few	.	TRBV7-6	TRBJ2-1	CASSQGTRSREQFF	TGTGCCAGCAGCCAGGGGACTCGATCGCGGGAGCAGTTCTTC
few	.	TRBV11-3	TRBJ2-5	CASSASFQETQYF	TGTGCCAGCAGCGCTAGTTTTCAAGAGACCCAGTACTTC
many	.	TRBV20-1	TRBJ2-4	CSAAGDRAKNIQYF	TGCAGTGCAGCGGGGGACAGAGCCAAAAACATTCAGTACTTC
.	TRBD1	TRBV20-1	TRBJ1-2	CSAYRGRIDYGYTF	TGCAGTGCATACAGGGGGCGCATCGACTATGGCTACACCTTC
many	.	TRBV29-1	TRBJ2-5	CSVVLNHEETQYF	TGCAGCGTTGTCCTTAACCATGAAGAGACCCAGTACTTC
many	.	TRBV7-8	TRBJ2-2	CASSFPVTNTGELFF	TGTGCCAGCAGCTTTCCTGTTACGAACACCGGGGAGCTGTTTTTT
many	.	TRBV5-1	TRBJ2-4	CASSLALLPAKNIQYF	TGCGCCAGCAGCTTGGCTCTACTACCAGCCAAAAACATTCAGTACTTC
many	.	TRBV12-3/TRBV12-4	TRBJ2-5	CASRGRKTQYF	TGTGCCAGCAGGGGGCGAAAGACCCAGTACTTC
many	.	TRBV6-5	TRBJ2-1	CASTPGLPYNEQFF	TGTGCCAGCACCCCGGGACTCCCCTACAATGAGCAGTTCTTC
many	.	TRBV29-1	TRBJ1-1	CSASGQLNTEAFF	TGCAGCGCCTCCGGACAGCTGAACACTGAAGCTTTCTTT